The next 3 T cell receptor beta chains were all read from a single sample in a study of blood T cell repertoires in COVID-19. Sequenced by immunoSEQ multiplex PCR; TCRdb stores in-frame clones only, minus some. Here the sample spans 650,000 to 800,000 clones, 85% to 90% being singletons. Material for sequencing was peripheral blood. The source of these receptors is a woman between 18 and 30 years old with acute or convalescent COVID-19.

The chain carries TRBV7-2 and TRBJ1-2; possibly TRBD1 for D (5 bases). The V end lost 5 bases, the J end lost 5 bases, and 21 bases lay between the germline ends. This CDR3 is 16 amino acids long. Germline V gene sequence: CDR1 SGHTA, CDR2 FQGNSA. CDR3 DNA sequence: TGTGCCAGCAGCCCCCCCCAAGACAGAATAAAGTATGGCTACACCTTC. It encodes CASSPPQDRIKYGYTF.

This chain links TRBV7-2 with TRBJ2-3; 10 positions agree with TRBD2. The CDR3 extends over 16 amino acids. Per the germline V gene, CDR1 is SGHTA and CDR2 is FQGNSA. J lost 7 bases, V lost 2 bases, and 9 bases had no gene match. CDR3 loop: CASSLIAGGRSNTQYF. CDR3 nucleotides: TGTGCCAGCAGCTTAATAGCGGGGGGCCGTAGTAATACGCAGTATTTT.

DNA of the CDR3: TGTGCCAGCCCCAGGGTCCGGCGAGTCCCCTATGGCTACACCTTC. Translating gives CASPRVRRVPYGYTF. The rearrangement links TRBV2 to TRBJ1-2; D is perhaps TRBD1 (5 bases). The CDR3 has 15 amino acids. From germline, CDR1 is SNHLY and CDR2 FYNNEI. Trimming left V 8 bases short and J 4 bases short, with 20 bases between.